This TCR beta chain was identified in a study of blood T cell repertoires in COVID-19. About the study: T cells, B-cell-depleted T cells, or PBMCs supplied cDNA or gDNA.

Recruits, aged about 18 to 89 years, lived in roughly 22 US areas. Cohorts were assigned according to the clinical history that participants reported. J was trimmed by 5 bases and V by 5 bases; bases with no gene match: 3. Germline CDR1 and CDR2: SGHAT and FQNNGV. CDR3 length equals 13 residues. Profiling relied on immunoSEQ multiplex PCR, and the TCRdb table lists in-frame clones only, not all of them. The sample has a few hundred thousand clones; roughly 84% are singletons. This sequence joins TRBV11-2 and TRBJ2-4; 7 positions match TRBD1. Material: PBMCs or T cells enriched from blood (not recorded which). The clonotype originates from a woman in her twenties or thirties who had recovered from COVID-19. DNA of the CDR3: TGTGCCAGCAGCCAAGGACAGGAAAACATTCAGTACTTC. Its protein product is CASSQGQENIQYF.